Shown below are 23 T cell receptor beta chains from a single sample sequenced in a study of CD8 T cells in ankylosing spondylitis. TCRdb reanalysed the 5' RACE reads using MiXCR and keeps one entry per CDR3 protein. The table has about 440,000 distinct CDR3 sequences, roughly 18% seen once. These TCRs are of unknown antigen specificity. Study-level results: It appeared that ankylosing spondylitis blood was characterized by a TCR beta motif of under ten highly homologous variants.

The source material was blood, either unsorted or a sorted T cell fraction (not recorded which). These receptors originate from a male donor with ankylosing spondylitis.

This clonotype was seen only a few times. The V call is TRBV11-2, the J call TRBJ2-1; D gene uncertain. The V end was cut by 5 bases, the J end by 7 bases, with 9 bases between. Germline V lookup: CDR1 SGHAT, CDR2 FQNNGV. This CDR3 spans 12 amino acids. The CDR3 coding sequence is TGTGCCAGCAGCGTTAGTGGGAATGAGCAGTTCTTC. The encoded protein is CASSVSGNEQFF.

The J gene is TRBJ2-3, the V gene TRBV10-3; the match to TRBD2 covers 13 bases. The CDR3 length is 17 residues. Germline V gene sequence: CDR1 ENHRY, CDR2 SYGVKD. Trimming removed 10 bases from V and 2 bases from J; junction bases left unmatched: 12. CDR3 DNA sequence: TGTGCCACCACGTCGACTAGCGGGGGGTTCCCCACAGATACGCAGTATTTT. Translation gives CATTSTSGGFPTDTQYF.

This clonotype has more than one count but fewer than ten. The rearrangement links TRBV2 to TRBJ1-5; TRBD1 is a possible D gene (5 bases). The germline V gene has CDR1 SNHLY and CDR2 FYNNEI. Deletions cut 5 bases from V and 4 bases from J, with 15 bases between. The CDR3 consists of 15 residues. The CDR3 spells CASSNGGTKNQPQHF. The DNA for the CDR3 is TGTGCCAGCAGTAATGGGGGTACCAAAAATCAGCCCCAGCATTTT.

The J gene is TRBJ2-1, the V gene TRBV30; D is undetermined. Trimming removed 3 bases from V and 7 bases from J, with 4 bases in between. Germline V gene data show CDR1 as GTSNPN and CDR2 as SVGIG (reference sequence). This CDR3 contains 10 residues. For the CDR3, the DNA is TGTGCCTGGAGCACAAATGAGCAGTTCTTC. The encoded protein is CAWSTNEQFF.

This clonotype was observed a handful of times. The chain employs TRBV4-1 and TRBJ2-7, with a possible D match to TRBD2 (5 bases). Looked up from germline, CDR1 is MGHRA and CDR2 is YSYEKL. Trimming left V 3 bases short and J 1 base short, with 10 bases between. The CDR3 is 14 residues long. The CDR3 spells CASSQSGGSYEQYF. For the CDR3, the DNA is TGCGCCAGCAGCCAGAGCGGCGGATCCTACGAGCAGTACTTC.

This clonotype was seen only a few times. The chain uses TRBV2 and TRBJ1-4; tentatively, D is TRBD1 (5 bases). V dropped 8 bases and J dropped 9 bases, with 19 bases sitting between them. This CDR3 contains 14 residues. The germline gives CDR1 SNHLY, CDR2 FYNNEI. The CDR3 DNA sequence: TGTGCCAGCTCCGGCGGGGCGGGCGAAAAAAAACTGTTTTTT. Residues: CASSGGAGEKKLFF. The full variable domain, completed using reference TRBV2 and TRBJ1-4, is EPEVTQTPSHQVTQMGQEVILRCVPISNHLYFYWYRQILGQKVEFLVSFYNNEISEKSEIFDDQFSVERPDGSNFTLKIRSTKLEDSAMYFCASSGGAGEKKLFFGSGTQLSVL.

This clonotype was counted only a few times. The chain combines TRBV29-1 with TRBJ2-1, with D perhaps matching TRBD1 or TRBD2 (5 bases each). CDR1 and CDR2 (germline): SQVTM, ANQGSEA. The CDR3 has 10 amino acids. V lost 4 bases and J 10 bases, leaving 8 bases between the germline ends. The CDR3 nucleotides are TGCAGCGTTGGGGACGGGGAGCAGTTCTTC. Its protein is CSVGDGEQFF.

The chain couples TRBV30 to TRBJ2-7; TRBD1 might be the D (6 bases). Per the germline V gene, CDR1 is GTSNPN and CDR2 is SVGIG (reference sequence). Between the trimmed V and J ends, which lost 1 base and 2 bases, there was a span of 6 bases. The CDR3 contains 12 residues. The CDR3 DNA reads TGTGCCTGGAGTGGGACAGCCTACGAGCAGTACTTC. Translating it yields CAWSGTAYEQYF.

This clonotype was counted only a few times. The gene calls are TRBV5-1 and TRBJ1-1; perhaps TRBD1 as D (5 bases). CDR3 size: 13 residues. Germline-derived CDR1 and CDR2 are SGHRS and YFSETQ. V was cut by 5 bases and J by 0 bases, with 8 bases left in between. Here the CDR3 reads CASSKGMNTEAFF. CDR3 nucleotides: TGCGCCAGCAGTAAGGGGATGAACACTGAAGCTTTCTTT.

This chain joins TRBV11-2 and TRBJ2-1; D gene ambiguous. CDR1 is SGHAT, CDR2 FQNNGV, per germline. The CDR3 spans 14 residues. V lost 2 bases to trimming and J lost 8 bases, with 13 bases between them. The CDR3 nucleotides read TGTGCCAGCAGCTTAAATAGTCGGGTCGATGAGCAGTTCTTC. This codes for CASSLNSRVDEQFF.

This clonotype was seen only a few times. CDR3 nucleotide sequence: TGTGCCAGCAGTTATTCCAGGGGCTATGGCTACACCTTC. Its protein product is CASSYSRGYGYTF. The genes are TRBV28 and TRBJ1-2; D is possibly TRBD1 (6 bases). Germline V gene lookup returns CDR1 MDHEN and CDR2 SYDVKM. V was shortened by 4 bases and J by 4 bases, with 10 bases between the two germline ends. CDR3 length: 13 amino acids.

This clonotype was detected a few times. This sequence joins TRBV4-1 and TRBJ1-5; D gene uncertain. CDR3 size: 15 residues. Germline lookup yields CDR1 MGHRA and CDR2 YSYEKL. The V and J ends lost 1 base and 3 bases respectively, with 10 bases between them. The CDR3, as DNA: TGCGCCAGCAGCCAAGGGCAAACTTACAATCAGCCCCAGCATTTT. Amino acids: CASSQGQTYNQPQHF.

This CDR3 reads CANSGIKSYNEQFF. Written as DNA, the CDR3 is TGTGCCAATAGCGGGATCAAGTCCTACAATGAGCAGTTCTTC. This sequence joins TRBV28 and TRBJ2-1; 8 nucleotides align to TRBD2. CDR3 length: 14 residues. Germline CDR1 is MDHEN and CDR2 is SYDVKM. V shed 10 bases, J shed 1 base, and the junction held 6 bases outside the gene matches.

The V and J genes are TRBV6-5 and TRBJ2-3, with a tentative D call TRBD1 (6 bases). This CDR3 region has 16 residues. The V and J ends lost 2 bases and 0 bases respectively, with 12 bases between them. Germline V gene data show CDR1 as MNHEY and CDR2 as SVGAGI. The CDR3 coding sequence is TGTGCCAGCAGTTACGGTGGCAGGGGTAGCACAGATACGCAGTATTTT. Protein sequence: CASSYGGRGSTDTQYF.

V and J are TRBV7-9 and TRBJ2-4, with D possibly being TRBD1 (6 bases). Germline loops: CDR1 SEHNR, CDR2 FQNEAQ (reference sequence). V lost 5 bases, J lost 0 bases, and 14 bases lay in between. The CDR3 covers 16 residues. The CDR3 coding sequence is TGTGCCAGCAGCCCCCGACAGGCCGTAGCCAAAAACATTCAGTACTTC. This gives the protein CASSPRQAVAKNIQYF.

The chain uses TRBV5-1 and TRBJ2-2; D is undetermined. CDR1 is SGHRS and CDR2 is YFSETQ in the germline V gene. CDR3 length: 15 residues. Trimming removed 0 bases at V and 2 bases at J, with 8 bases between. The CDR3 nucleotides are TGCGCCAGCAGCTTGGCGACAACCAACACCGGGGAGCTGTTTTTT. Its protein product is CASSLATTNTGELFF.

V usage is TRBV2 and J usage is TRBJ2-3, with 9 positions matching TRBD2. V dropped 9 bases and J dropped 2; count of bases not matched to a gene: 3. Germline-derived CDR1 and CDR2 are SNHLY and FYNNEI. The CDR3 is 13 residues long. The CDR3 bases are TGTGCCAGACGACTAGCGGCCACAGATACGCAGTATTTT. Translated: CARRLAATDTQYF.

This clonotype came up a few times. The chain uses TRBV11-2 and TRBJ2-3, with D tentatively TRBD2 (6 bases). V shed 5 bases and J shed 4 bases, with 19 bases lying between them. The CDR3 spans 16 residues. Germline lookup yields CDR1 SGHAT and CDR2 FQNNGV. The DNA of the CDR3 is TGTGCCAGCAGCCATTGGTCCCCGGGAGCCCCAGATACGCAGTATTTT. It encodes CASSHWSPGAPDTQYF. Full variable domain (remainder filled in from reference TRBV11-2 and TRBJ2-3): EAGVAQSPRYKIIEKRQSVAFWCNPISGHATLYWYQQILGQGPKLLIQFQNNGVVDDSQLPKDRFSAERLKGVDSTLKIQPAKLEDSAVYLCASSHWSPGAPDTQYFGPGTRLTVL.

V usage is TRBV9 and J usage is TRBJ2-5, with 8 positions matching TRBD2. With V trimmed by 0 bases and J by 5 bases, 12 bases remained unmatched. CDR1 and CDR2 (germline): SGDLS, YYNGEE. The CDR3 has 17 amino acids. The CDR3 loop reads CASSVGTAGEVDETQYF. CDR3 sequence (DNA): TGTGCCAGCAGCGTAGGTACAGCGGGAGAGGTAGACGAGACCCAGTACTTC.

This clonotype is medium-sized. The chain couples TRBV29-1 to TRBJ2-5, with a weak D call TRBD1 (6 bases). The CDR3 covers 15 residues. V lost 4 bases and J lost 1, with 16 bases in between. Germline V gives CDR1 SQVTM, CDR2 ANQGSEA. The CDR3 loop reads CSVGPLDRFQETQYF. The DNA of the CDR3 is TGCAGCGTTGGTCCCTTAGACAGGTTCCAAGAGACCCAGTACTTC.

This clonotype was recorded a few times. The chain is built from TRBV5-7 and TRBJ1-4, with D unresolved. TRBV5-7 is marked as an open reading frame, function uncertain. The CDR3 is 14 residues long. Trimming took off 0 bases at V and 11 bases at J, with 14 bases between the two ends. CDR3 DNA sequence: TGTGCCAGCAGCTTGGAAATTTGGGTTTACAAACTGTTTTTT. Translated, it gives CASSLEIWVYKLFF.

The sample holds a few counts of this clonotype. This chain joins TRBV5-6 and TRBJ2-3, with D perhaps TRBD1 (6 bases). V dropped 0 bases and J dropped 1 base, with 15 bases sitting between them. The CDR3 contains 17 residues. The germline gives CDR1 SGHDT, CDR2 YYEEEE. The CDR3 here is CASSLAVAGARTDTQYF. The DNA for the CDR3 is TGTGCCAGCAGCTTGGCCGTGGCAGGGGCCCGCACAGATACGCAGTATTTT.

This chain links TRBV5-1 with TRBJ2-1; a possible D gene is TRBD1 (6 bases). From germline, CDR1 is SGHRS and CDR2 YFSETQ. This CDR3 has 13 amino acids. Trimming pared 4 bases from V and 10 bases from J, leaving 15 bases between. CDR3 protein: CASSPVRGVEQFF. The CDR3 region has the DNA TGCGCCAGCAGCCCGGTCAGGGGTGTGGAGCAGTTCTTC.